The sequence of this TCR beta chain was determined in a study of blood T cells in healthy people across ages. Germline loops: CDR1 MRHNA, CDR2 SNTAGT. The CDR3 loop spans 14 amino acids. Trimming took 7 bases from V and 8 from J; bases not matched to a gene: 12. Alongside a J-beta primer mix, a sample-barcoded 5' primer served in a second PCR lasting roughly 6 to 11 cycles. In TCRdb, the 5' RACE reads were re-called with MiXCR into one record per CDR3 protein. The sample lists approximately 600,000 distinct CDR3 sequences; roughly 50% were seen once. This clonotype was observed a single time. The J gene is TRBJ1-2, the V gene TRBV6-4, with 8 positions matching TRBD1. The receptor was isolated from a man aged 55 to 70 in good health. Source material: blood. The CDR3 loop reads CASTPVAGGLGYTF. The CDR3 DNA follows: TGTGCCAGCACCCCTGTGGCAGGGGGCTTGGGCTACACCTTC.